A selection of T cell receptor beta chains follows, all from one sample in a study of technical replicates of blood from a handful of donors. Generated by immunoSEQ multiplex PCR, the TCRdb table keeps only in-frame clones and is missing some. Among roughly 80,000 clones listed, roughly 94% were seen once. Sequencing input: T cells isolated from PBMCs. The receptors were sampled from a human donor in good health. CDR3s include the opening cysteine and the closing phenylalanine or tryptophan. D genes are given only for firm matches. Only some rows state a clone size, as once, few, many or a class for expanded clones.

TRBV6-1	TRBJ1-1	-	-	TGTGCCAGCAGTGAATTGGCATACATAAACACTGAAGCTTTCTTT	CASSELAYINTEAFF
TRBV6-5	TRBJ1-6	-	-	TGTGCCAGCAGACCAGGGATTAATTCACCCCTCCACTTT	CASRPGINSPLHF
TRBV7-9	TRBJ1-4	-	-	TGTGCCAGCAGCCCGCCGAGTAGTGAAAAACTGTTTTTT	CASSPPSSEKLFF
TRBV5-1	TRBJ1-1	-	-	TGCGCCAGCAGCTTGAATCCTGGCAGGGAATTGAACACTGAAGCTTTCTTT	CASSLNPGRELNTEAFF
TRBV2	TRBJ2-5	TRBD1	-	TGTGCCAGCACCTTGGACAGGGTCGACCAAGAGACCCAGTACTTC	CASTLDRVDQETQYF
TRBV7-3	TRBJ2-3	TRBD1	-	TGTGCCAGCAGCCCTCGACAGGGGAGGAATACGCAGTATTTT	CASSPRQGRNTQYF
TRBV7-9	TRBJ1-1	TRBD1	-	TGTGCCAGCAGCGAGGGACAGGGGGAAACTGAAGCTTTCTTT	CASSEGQGETEAFF
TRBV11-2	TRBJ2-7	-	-	TGTGCCAGCAGCTTAACAGGTTTTGAGCAGTACTTC	CASSLTGFEQYF
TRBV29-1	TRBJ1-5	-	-	TGCAGCGTTATTACAGCTGGCAATAGCAATCAGCCCCAGCATTTT	CSVITAGNSNQPQHF
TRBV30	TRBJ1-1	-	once	TGTGCCTGGAGTTGGCGGCGTGAAGCTTTCTTT	CAWSWRREAFF
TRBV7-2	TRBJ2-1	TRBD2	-	TGTGCCAGCAGCTTTCCTGAAGCGGGATGGAATGAGCAGTTCTTC	CASSFPEAGWNEQFF
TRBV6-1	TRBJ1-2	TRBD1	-	TGTGCCAGCAGCTTCGACAGGGGTACTTATGGCTACACCTTC	CASSFDRGTYGYTF
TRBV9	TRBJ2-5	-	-	TGTGCCAGCAGCGTAGCTTCAGGGCCGAAATACCAAGAGACCCAGTACTTC	CASSVASGPKYQETQYF
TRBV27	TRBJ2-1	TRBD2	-	TGTGCCAGCAGTCTTACCGTACTAGCGGGAGGGCCAGGGGAGCAGTTCTTC	CASSLTVLAGGPGEQFF
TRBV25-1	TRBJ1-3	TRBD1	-	TGTGCCACACAGCAGGGGGCGCGAAACACCATATATTTT	CATQQGARNTIYF
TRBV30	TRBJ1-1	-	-	TGTGCCTGGACCCCCATAGGGGATCCTGAAGCTTTCTTT	CAWTPIGDPEAFF
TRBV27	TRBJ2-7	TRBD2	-	TGTGCCAGCAGTCCCGGGACTAGCGGTTACGAGCAGTACTTC	CASSPGTSGYEQYF
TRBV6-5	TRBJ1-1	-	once	TGTGCCAGCTCGTACGACACGGGAACTGAAGCTTTCTTT	CASSYDTGTEAFF
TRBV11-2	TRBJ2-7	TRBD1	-	TGTGCCAGCAGCTCGACAGGGCACGAGCAGTACTTC	CASSSTGHEQYF
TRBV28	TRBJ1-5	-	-	TGTGCCAGCAGACCTTACAGGGAAATACAGCCCCAGCATTTT	CASRPYREIQPQHF
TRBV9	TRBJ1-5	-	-	TGTGCCAGCAGCGCGGACATGGCAGTTAATCAGCCCCAGCATTTT	CASSADMAVNQPQHF
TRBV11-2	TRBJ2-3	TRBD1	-	TGTGCCAGCAGCTTAGGGACAGGGATGACAGATACGCAGTATTTT	CASSLGTGMTDTQYF
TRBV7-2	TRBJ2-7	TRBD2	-	TGTGCCAGCAGCTTAATGCGGGAGCCACTCTTAAAGCAGTACTTC	CASSLMREPLLKQYF
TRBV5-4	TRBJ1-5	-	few	TGTGCCAGCAGCTTGGGGGGAGACAATCAGCCCCAGCATTTT	CASSLGGDNQPQHF
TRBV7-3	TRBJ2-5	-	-	TGTGCCAGCAGCTTAAGCGGCTCAGCTGAGACCCAGTACTTC	CASSLSGSAETQYF
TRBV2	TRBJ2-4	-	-	TGTGCCGGGGGGTCAGGAGCCAAAAACATTCAGTACTTC	CAGGSGAKNIQYF
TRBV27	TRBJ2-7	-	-	TGTGCCAGCAGTTTAAGGAGACTAGTGAACTCGTACGAGCAGTACTTC	CASSLRRLVNSYEQYF
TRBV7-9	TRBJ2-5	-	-	TGTGCCAGCAGCTCAACTCAGGGTAGAGAGACCCAGTACTTC	CASSSTQGRETQYF
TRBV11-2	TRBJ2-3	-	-	TGTGCCAGCAGCTTATTACGGGAAAGGGTGGCAGATACGCAGTATTTT	CASSLLRERVADTQYF
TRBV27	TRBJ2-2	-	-	TGTGCCAGCAGTCCAGAGGTAAATACGAACACCGGGGAGCTGTTTTTT	CASSPEVNTNTGELFF
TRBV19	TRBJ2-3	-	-	TGTGCCAGTAGTTCTGGGGGCCAAAGCACAGATACGCAGTATTTT	CASSSGGQSTDTQYF
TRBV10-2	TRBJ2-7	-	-	TGCGCCAGCAGTGCGGGAGAGCAGTACTTC	CASSAGEQYF
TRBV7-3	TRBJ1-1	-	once	TGTGCCAGCAGCTATGGGGGGGACACTGAAGCTTTCTTT	CASSYGGDTEAFF
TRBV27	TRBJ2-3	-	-	TGTGCCAGCAGTTATGAGGATACGCAGTATTTT	CASSYEDTQYF
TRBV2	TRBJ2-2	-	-	TGTGCCAGCAGTAAGAATCTAGCGACCGGGGAGCTGTTTTTT	CASSKNLATGELFF
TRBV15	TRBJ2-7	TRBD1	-	TGTGCCACCAGCAGGGGCATTGGACAGGGTAGCGGCTACGAGCAGTACTTC	CATSRGIGQGSGYEQYF
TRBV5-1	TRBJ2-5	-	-	TGCGCCAGCAGCTTGGACCAGGGAAGAGAGACCCAGTACTTC	CASSLDQGRETQYF
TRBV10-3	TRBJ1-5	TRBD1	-	TGTGCCATCAGACAGGGGGCTCGTCAGCCCCAGCATTTT	CAIRQGARQPQHF
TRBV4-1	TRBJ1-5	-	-	TGCGCCAGCAGCCAAGCTTCAGGGGCTCTGGGCAATCAGCCCCAGCATTTT	CASSQASGALGNQPQHF
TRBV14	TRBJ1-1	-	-	TGTGCCAGCAGCCAAGCACCATCTGACAGGAACACTGAAGCTTTCTTT	CASSQAPSDRNTEAFF
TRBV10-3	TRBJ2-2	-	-	TGTGCCATCAGTGATCCTAGCAACGGGGAGCTGTTTTTT	CAISDPSNGELFF
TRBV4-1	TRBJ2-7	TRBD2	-	TGCGCCAGCAGCCACGAATCTAGCGGGAGCTACGAGCAGTACTTC	CASSHESSGSYEQYF
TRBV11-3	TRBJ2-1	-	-	TGTGCCAGCAGCCGGGAAGACAATGAGCAGTTCTTC	CASSREDNEQFF
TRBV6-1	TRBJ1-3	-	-	TGTGCCAGCAGAGAGGGGGGGAATGGAAACACCATATATTTT	CASREGGNGNTIYF
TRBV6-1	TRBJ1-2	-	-	TGTGCCAGCAGGGTCGTTAACTACGGCTACACCTTC	CASRVVNYGYTF
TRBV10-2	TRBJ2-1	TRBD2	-	TGCGCCAGCAGTGAGTCGTTGACTAGCGGGGGTAATGAGCAGTTCTTC	CASSESLTSGGNEQFF
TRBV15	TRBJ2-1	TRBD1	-	TGTGCCACCAGCCAAGGGGGCGAAGCAGTCGAGCAGTTCTTC	CATSQGGEAVEQFF
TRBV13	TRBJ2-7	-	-	TGTGCCAGCAGCTTAGGGTGGCAGGGCCTGGGGTACGAGCAGTACTTC	CASSLGWQGLGYEQYF
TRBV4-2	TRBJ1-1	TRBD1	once	TGTGCCAGCAGCCCTCCCTTAGGGGGCAGGGACACTGAAGCTTTCTTT	CASSPPLGGRDTEAFF
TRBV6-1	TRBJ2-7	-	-	TGTGCCAGCAGTGAAGCCACAGGCCAATCCTACGAGCAGTACTTC	CASSEATGQSYEQYF
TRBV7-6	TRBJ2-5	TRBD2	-	TGTGCCAGCAGCTTAGTGGGTGGACTAGCGGGAGAGACCCAGTACTTC	CASSLVGGLAGETQYF
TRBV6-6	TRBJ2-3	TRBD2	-	TGTGCCAGCAGTTACACAGCGGGGTTCACAGATACGCAGTATTTT	CASSYTAGFTDTQYF
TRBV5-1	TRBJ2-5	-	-	TGCGCCAGCAGGCTGGAGGTTGAGACCCAGTACTTC	CASRLEVETQYF
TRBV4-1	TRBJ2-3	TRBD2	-	TGCGCCAGCAGCCAAGATCTGGCGGGAGTCACAGATACGCAGTATTTT	CASSQDLAGVTDTQYF
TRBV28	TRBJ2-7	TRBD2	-	TGTGCCAGCAGTTTAAACGGGAGGGATTACGAGCAGTACTTC	CASSLNGRDYEQYF
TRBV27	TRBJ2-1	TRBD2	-	TGTGCCAGCAGTCGGACTAGCGGATTCAATGAGCAGTTCTTC	CASSRTSGFNEQFF
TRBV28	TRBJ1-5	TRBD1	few	TGTGCCAGCAGGGGGACAGGGATAAGCAATCAGCCCCAGCATTTT	CASRGTGISNQPQHF
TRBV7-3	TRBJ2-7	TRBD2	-	TGTGCCAGCAGCTCCGGACTAGCGGGGGACGAGCAGTACTTC	CASSSGLAGDEQYF
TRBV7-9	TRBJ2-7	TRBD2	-	TGTGCCAGCAGTGGGGGCGGGGGGAGTCTGTTGGAGCAGTACTTC	CASSGGGGSLLEQYF
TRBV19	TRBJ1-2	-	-	TGTGCCAGTAGTATTATCGTCGGGAGTAGCGGCTACACCTTC	CASSIIVGSSGYTF